Given below is one T cell receptor (beta chain) in context. TCRdb's copy holds only in-frame clones and misses some; the assay was immunoSEQ multiplex PCR. The data contain 150,000 to 200,000 clones, about 81% of them singletons. This sample is part of a study of blood T cell repertoires in COVID-19. Study-wide context: The United States, Italy and Spain provided the acute and convalescent COVID-19 samples.

V was pared by 2 bases and J by 3 bases, with 13 bases between. This CDR3 region has 15 residues. Germline CDR1 MNHEY, CDR2 SVGAGI. This chain uses TRBV6-5 with TRBJ1-1; D is possibly TRBD1 (6 bases). The origin of this receptor is a woman aged 55-69 years with COVID-19, enrolled during active disease. The source material was peripheral blood. This chain's CDR3 is CASSYKRDKHTEAFF. Written as DNA, the CDR3 is TGTGCCAGCAGTTACAAAAGGGACAAGCACACTGAAGCTTTCTTT.